What follows is one T cell receptor (beta chain) and its context. The CDR3 covers 14 residues. CDR1 and CDR2 from the germline V gene are MNHEY and SVGEGT. V lost 5 bases, J lost 0 bases, and 8 bases lay in between. The data originate from a study of Ad26.COV2.S vaccination and SARS-CoV-2 variants. The table came from immunoSEQ multiplex PCR; TCRdb's copy has only in-frame clones and leaves some out. The sample lists around 420,000 clones, roughly 90% seen once, with about 3.6% in the top ten. Treatment denoted: roughly 20 received Ad26.COV2.S at low or high dose, single or two shots; a few received placebo; per-sample allocation not given. Samples analyzed were those drawn on day 63 after the first vaccine or placebo injection.

The origin of this receptor is a person between 18 and 65 years old who received the Ad26.COV2.S COVID-19 vaccine or a placebo. This specimen consisted of peripheral blood, obtained in a trial of Ad26.COV2.S vaccine versus placebo. The chain uses TRBV6-2 or TRBV6-3 and TRBJ1-5; no clear D. The CDR3 loop is CASSQDSSNQPQHF. In DNA form, the CDR3 reads TGTGCCAGCAGTCAGGACTCTAGCAATCAGCCCCAGCATTTT.